These 9 T cell receptor beta chains were all obtained from the same sample, sequenced in a study of blood T cells in healthy people across ages. Together with a sample-barcoded 5' primer, a J-beta primer mix was included in a second PCR lasting roughly 6 to 12 cycles. TCRdb re-called the 5' RACE reads through MiXCR, storing one row per CDR3 protein. Of some 780,000 distinct CDR3 sequences in the sample, 56% are singletons; the top ten hold more than 25%. The sequenced sample was blood. Every receptor here comes from a man in his forties in good health.

J is TRBJ2-7 and V is TRBV4-3; a possible D gene is TRBD2 (6 bases). Per germline, CDR1 LGHNA and CDR2 YSLEER. Trimming pared 4 bases from V and 4 bases from J, leaving 17 bases between. This CDR3 has 15 residues. This chain's CDR3 is CASSPEKYGGYEQYF. Written as DNA, the CDR3 is TGCGCCAGCAGCCCGGAAAAGTATGGAGGGTACGAGCAGTACTTC.

This chain links TRBV6-5 with TRBJ2-3; D call uncertain. Between the trimmed V and J ends, which lost 6 bases and 11 bases, there was a span of 12 bases. The CDR3 sequence is 11 residues long. CDR1 is MNHEY, CDR2 SVGAGI, per germline. The CDR3 DNA follows: TGTGCCAGCAGATTCGCCCTGATGCAGTATTTT. It translates to CASRFALMQYF.

J is TRBJ2-1 and V is TRBV3-1, with 9 positions matching TRBD2. Trimming took 1 base from V and 2 from J; bases not matched to a gene: 3. This CDR3 is 16 amino acids long. Germline V gives CDR1 LGHDT, CDR2 YNNKEL (reference sequence). CDR3 loop: CASSQVPSGTYNEQFF. The CDR3 DNA sequence: TGTGCCAGCAGCCAAGTCCCTAGCGGGACCTACAATGAGCAGTTCTTC.

The genes are TRBV6-2 or TRBV6-3 and TRBJ1-2; D unresolved. This CDR3 contains 14 residues. V was clipped by 6 bases and J by 4 bases, with 15 bases between them. In germline, CDR1 is MNHEY, CDR2 SVGEGT. The CDR3 loop is CASRTGSSLYGYTF. CDR3 bases: TGTGCCAGCAGAACGGGCAGCAGCCTCTATGGCTACACCTTC.

J is TRBJ1-5 and V is TRBV20-1; D uncertain. The CDR3 totals 15 residues. The germline CDR1 and CDR2 sequences are DFQATT and SNEGSKA (reference sequence). The V end lost 4 bases, the J end lost 3 bases, and 16 bases lay between the germline ends. This chain's CDR3 is CSAIHSPQLNQPQHF. CDR3 sequence (DNA): TGCAGTGCTATTCACAGTCCTCAGCTCAATCAGCCCCAGCATTTT.

The chain has TRBV12-3 or TRBV12-4 and TRBJ2-6; possible D gene TRBD2, 6 bases. The CDR3 spans 15 residues. Trimming shortened V by 8 bases and J by 3 bases, and 14 bases separated the two germline ends. The CDR3 DNA sequence: TGTGCCAGCTCACCTACCGGGGGTGGGGCCAACGTCCTGACTTTC. This translates into CASSPTGGGANVLTF.

This clonotype was counted ten times or more. The rearrangement joins TRBV7-2 to TRBJ1-2; no firm D call. The CDR3 totals 13 residues. Germline assignment: CDR1 SGHTA and CDR2 FQGNSA. The V gene lost 0 bases and the J gene lost 9 bases, with 11 bases spanning the gap. CDR3 in DNA: TGTGCCAGCAGCTTAGCCTCGGCGGGAAGCTACACCTTC. As protein: CASSLASAGSYTF.

V is TRBV6-2 or TRBV6-3 and J is TRBJ2-5; D is unclear. Trimming removed 4 bases at V and 11 bases at J, with 14 bases between. CDR1 and CDR2 from the germline V gene are MNHEY and SVGEGT. The CDR3 totals 12 residues. In DNA form, the CDR3 reads TGTGCCAGCAGTTGCGTGGGCTTTGAGCAGTACTTC. Translated: CASSCVGFEQYF.

V and J are TRBV5-1 and TRBJ2-3; D gene uncertain. The CDR3 extends over 14 amino acids. V was clipped by 3 bases and J by 2 bases, with 10 bases between them. Germline V gene data show CDR1 as SGHRS and CDR2 as YFSETQ. Here the CDR3 DNA reads TGCGCCAGCAGCTCCCCCCAGCTCACAGATACGCAGTATTTT. It encodes CASSSPQLTDTQYF.